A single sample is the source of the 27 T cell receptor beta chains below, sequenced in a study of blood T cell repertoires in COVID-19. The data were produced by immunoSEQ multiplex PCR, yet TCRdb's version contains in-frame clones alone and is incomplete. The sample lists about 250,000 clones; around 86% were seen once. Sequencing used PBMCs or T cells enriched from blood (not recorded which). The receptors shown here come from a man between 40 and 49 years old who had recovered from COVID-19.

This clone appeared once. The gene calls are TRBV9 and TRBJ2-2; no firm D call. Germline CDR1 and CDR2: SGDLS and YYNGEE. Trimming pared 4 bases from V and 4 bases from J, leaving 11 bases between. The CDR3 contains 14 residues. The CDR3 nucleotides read TGTGCCAGCAGCTCACGCGTTTCCACCGGGGAGCTGTTTTTT. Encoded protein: CASSSRVSTGELFF.

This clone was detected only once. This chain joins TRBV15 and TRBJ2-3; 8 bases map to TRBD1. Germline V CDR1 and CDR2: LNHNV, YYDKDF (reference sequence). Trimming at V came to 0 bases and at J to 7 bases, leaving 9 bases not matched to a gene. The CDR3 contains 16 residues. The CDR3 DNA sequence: TGTGCCACCAGCAGAGATTTAGGGACAGGCGCTTATACGCAGTATTTT. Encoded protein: CATSRDLGTGAYTQYF. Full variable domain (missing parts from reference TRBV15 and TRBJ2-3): DAMVIQNPRYQVTQFGKPVTLSCSQTLNHNVMYWYQQKSSQAPKLLFHYYDKDFNNEADTPDNFQSRRPNTSFCFLDIRSPGLGDTAMYLCATSRDLGTGAYTQYFGPGTRLTVL.

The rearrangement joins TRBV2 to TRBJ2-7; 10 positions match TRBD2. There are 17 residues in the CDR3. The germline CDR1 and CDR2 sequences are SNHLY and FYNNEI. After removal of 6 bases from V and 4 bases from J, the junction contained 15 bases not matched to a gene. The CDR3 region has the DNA TGTGCCAGCAGCTCAAATGGAGCGGGAGGGAGGGTGTACGAGCAGTACTTC. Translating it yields CASSSNGAGGRVYEQYF.

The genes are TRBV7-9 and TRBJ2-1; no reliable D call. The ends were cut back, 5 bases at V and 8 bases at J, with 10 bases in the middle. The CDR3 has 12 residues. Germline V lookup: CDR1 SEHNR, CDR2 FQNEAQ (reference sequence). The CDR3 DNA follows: TGTGCCAGCAGCCTAACCCGATATGAGCAGTTCTTC. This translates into CASSLTRYEQFF.

The CDR3 DNA is TGTGCCAGCAGTGTTAGGACTAGCGTTAAGGAGCAGTTCTTC. It is translated as CASSVRTSVKEQFF. V gene TRBV2 combines with J gene TRBJ2-1, with 9 bases aligning to TRBD2. Looked up from germline, CDR1 is SNHLY and CDR2 is FYNNEI. The CDR3 has 14 amino acids. The J segment lost 10 bases and the V segment lost 4 bases, leaving 8 bases of the junction unmatched.

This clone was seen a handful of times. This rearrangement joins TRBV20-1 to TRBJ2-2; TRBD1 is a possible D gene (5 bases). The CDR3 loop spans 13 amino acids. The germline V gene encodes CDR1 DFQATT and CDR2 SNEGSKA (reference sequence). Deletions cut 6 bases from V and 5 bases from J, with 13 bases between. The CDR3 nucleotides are TGCAGTGCCAGTACGACAGTTACCGGGGAGCTGTTTTTT. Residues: CSASTTVTGELFF.

The DNA for the CDR3 is TGTGCCAGCAACCCGGGACTAGTCTACTACGAGCAGTACTTC. Translated: CASNPGLVYYEQYF. The chain recombines TRBV2 with TRBJ2-7; 8 nucleotides agree with TRBD2. The CDR3 runs to 14 residues. CDR1 SNHLY and CDR2 FYNNEI come from the germline V gene. V lost 7 bases to trimming and J lost 3 bases; unmatched junction nucleotides: 8.

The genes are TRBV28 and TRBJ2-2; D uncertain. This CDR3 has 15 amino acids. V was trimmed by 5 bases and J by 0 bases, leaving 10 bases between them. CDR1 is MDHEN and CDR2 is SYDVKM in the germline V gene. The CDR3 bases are TGTGCCAGCAGTACCCGATGGCCGAACACCGGGGAGCTGTTTTTT. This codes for CASSTRWPNTGELFF.

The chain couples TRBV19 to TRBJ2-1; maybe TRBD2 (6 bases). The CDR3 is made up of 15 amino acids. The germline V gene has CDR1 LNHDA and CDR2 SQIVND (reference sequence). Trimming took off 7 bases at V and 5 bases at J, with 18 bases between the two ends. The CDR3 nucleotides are TGTGCCAGTACCCTACGGGCTAGCGTGAACAATGAGCAGTTCTTC. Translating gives CASTLRASVNNEQFF. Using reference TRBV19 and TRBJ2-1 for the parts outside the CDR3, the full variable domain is DGGITQSPKYLFRKEGQNVTLSCEQNLNHDAMYWYRQDPGQGLRLIYYSQIVNDFQKGDIAEGYSVSREKKESFPLTVTSAQKNPTAFYLCASTLRASVNNEQFFGPGTRLTVL.

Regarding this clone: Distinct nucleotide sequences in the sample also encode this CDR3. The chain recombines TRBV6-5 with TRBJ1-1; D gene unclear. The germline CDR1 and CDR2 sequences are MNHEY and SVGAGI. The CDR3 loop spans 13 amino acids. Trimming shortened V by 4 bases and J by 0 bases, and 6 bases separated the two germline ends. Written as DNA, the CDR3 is TGTGCCAGCAGTTCTACAGTGAACACTGAAGCTTTCTTT. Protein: CASSSTVNTEAFF.

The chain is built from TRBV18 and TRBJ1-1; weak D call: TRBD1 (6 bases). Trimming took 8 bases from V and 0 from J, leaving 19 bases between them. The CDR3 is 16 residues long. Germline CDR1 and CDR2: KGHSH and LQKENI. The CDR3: CASLPSGAPLNTEAFF. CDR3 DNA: TGTGCCAGCCTCCCCTCAGGGGCCCCCTTGAACACTGAAGCTTTCTTT.

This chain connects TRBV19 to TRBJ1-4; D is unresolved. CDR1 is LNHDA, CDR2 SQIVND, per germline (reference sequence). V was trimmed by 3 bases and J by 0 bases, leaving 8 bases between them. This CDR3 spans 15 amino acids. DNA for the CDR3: TGTGCCAGTAGTATTGGAGTTGCAACTAATGAAAAACTGTTTTTT. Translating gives CASSIGVATNEKLFF.

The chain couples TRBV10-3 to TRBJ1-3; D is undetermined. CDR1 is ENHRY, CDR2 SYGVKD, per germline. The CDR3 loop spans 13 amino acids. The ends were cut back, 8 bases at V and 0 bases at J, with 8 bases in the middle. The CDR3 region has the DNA TGTGCCATCTCTGACTTCTCTGGAAACACCATATATTTT. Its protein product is CAISDFSGNTIYF.

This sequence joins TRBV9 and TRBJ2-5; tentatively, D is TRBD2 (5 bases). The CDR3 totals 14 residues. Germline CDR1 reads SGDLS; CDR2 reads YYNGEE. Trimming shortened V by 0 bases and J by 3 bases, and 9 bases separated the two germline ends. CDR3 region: CASSVEDWKETQYF. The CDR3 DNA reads TGTGCCAGCAGCGTAGAGGACTGGAAAGAGACCCAGTACTTC.

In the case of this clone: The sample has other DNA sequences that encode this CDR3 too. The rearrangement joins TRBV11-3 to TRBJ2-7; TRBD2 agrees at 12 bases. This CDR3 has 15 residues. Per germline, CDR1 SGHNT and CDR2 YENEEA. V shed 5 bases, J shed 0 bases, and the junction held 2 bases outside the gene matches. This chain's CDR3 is CASSPGLAGSYEQYF. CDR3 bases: TGTGCCAGCAGCCCGGGACTAGCGGGCTCCTACGAGCAGTACTTC.

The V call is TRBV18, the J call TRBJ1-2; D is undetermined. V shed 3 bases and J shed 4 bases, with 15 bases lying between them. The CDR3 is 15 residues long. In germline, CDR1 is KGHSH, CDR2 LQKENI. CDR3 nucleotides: TGTGCCAGCTCACCGACCACGCAGGAGGGCTATGGCTACACCTTC. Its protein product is CASSPTTQEGYGYTF.

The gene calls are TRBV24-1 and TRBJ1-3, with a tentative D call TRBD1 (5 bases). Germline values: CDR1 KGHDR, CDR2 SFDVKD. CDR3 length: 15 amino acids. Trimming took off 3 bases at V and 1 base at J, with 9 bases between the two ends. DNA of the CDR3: TGTGCCACCAGTGATCCTCGGGGGTCTGGAAACACCATATATTTT. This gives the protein CATSDPRGSGNTIYF.

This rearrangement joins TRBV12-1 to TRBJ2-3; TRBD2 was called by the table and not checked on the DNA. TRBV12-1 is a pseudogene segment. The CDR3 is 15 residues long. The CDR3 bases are TGTGCCAGCACCCAACGGTGCGGGAGGAGAGATACGCAGTATTTT. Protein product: CASTQRCGRRDTQYF.

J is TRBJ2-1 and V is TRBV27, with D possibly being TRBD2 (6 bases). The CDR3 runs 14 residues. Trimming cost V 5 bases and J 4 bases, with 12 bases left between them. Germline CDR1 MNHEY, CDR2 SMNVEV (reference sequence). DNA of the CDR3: TGTGCCAGCAGTCCCGGGACTTATTACAATGAGCAGTTCTTC. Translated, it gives CASSPGTYYNEQFF.

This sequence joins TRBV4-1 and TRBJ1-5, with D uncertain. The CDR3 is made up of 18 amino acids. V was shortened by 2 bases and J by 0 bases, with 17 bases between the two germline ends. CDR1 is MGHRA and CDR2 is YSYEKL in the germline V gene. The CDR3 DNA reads TGCGCCAGCAGCCAAATCTTTTCAGGTCGGGGTAGCAATCAGCCCCAGCATTTT. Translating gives CASSQIFSGRGSNQPQHF.

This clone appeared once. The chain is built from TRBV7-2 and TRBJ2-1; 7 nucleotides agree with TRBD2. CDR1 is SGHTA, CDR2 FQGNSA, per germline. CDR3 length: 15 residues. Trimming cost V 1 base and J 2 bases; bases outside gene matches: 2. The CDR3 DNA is TGTGCCAGCAGCTTAGGAGGGAGGGCCTACAATGAGCAGTTCTTC. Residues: CASSLGGRAYNEQFF.

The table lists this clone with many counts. CDR3 nucleotide sequence: TGTGCCAGCAGCTTAAAGGGGATCGAGCAGTACTTC. This gives the protein CASSLKGIEQYF. The chain combines TRBV7-9 with TRBJ2-7; maybe TRBD1 (5 bases). The CDR3 totals 12 residues. Germline CDR1 and CDR2: SEHNR and FQNEAQ (reference sequence). V was cut by 2 bases and J by 6 bases, with 8 bases left in between.

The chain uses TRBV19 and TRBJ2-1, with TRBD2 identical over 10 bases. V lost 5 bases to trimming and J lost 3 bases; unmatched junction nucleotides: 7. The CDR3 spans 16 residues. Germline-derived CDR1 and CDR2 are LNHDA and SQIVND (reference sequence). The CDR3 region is CASSPLAGILYNEQFF. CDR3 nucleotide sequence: TGTGCCAGTAGTCCACTAGCGGGAATACTCTACAATGAGCAGTTCTTC.

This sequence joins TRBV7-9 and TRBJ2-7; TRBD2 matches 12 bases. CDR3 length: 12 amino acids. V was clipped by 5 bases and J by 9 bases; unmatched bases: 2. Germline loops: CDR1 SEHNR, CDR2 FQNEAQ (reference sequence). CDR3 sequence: CASSRLAGVQYF. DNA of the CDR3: TGTGCCAGCAGCAGACTAGCGGGAGTGCAGTACTTC.

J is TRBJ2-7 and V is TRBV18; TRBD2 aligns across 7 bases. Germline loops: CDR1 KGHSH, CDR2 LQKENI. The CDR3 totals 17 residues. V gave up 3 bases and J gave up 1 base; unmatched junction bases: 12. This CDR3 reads CASSPGLGFTLSYEQYF. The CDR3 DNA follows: TGTGCCAGCTCACCCGGACTAGGCTTTACCTTATCCTACGAGCAGTACTTC.

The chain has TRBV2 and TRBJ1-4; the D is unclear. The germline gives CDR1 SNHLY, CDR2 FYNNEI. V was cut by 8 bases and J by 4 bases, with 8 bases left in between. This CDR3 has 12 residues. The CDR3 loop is CASEDLNEKLFF. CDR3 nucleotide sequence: TGTGCCAGCGAGGATCTTAATGAAAAACTGTTTTTT.

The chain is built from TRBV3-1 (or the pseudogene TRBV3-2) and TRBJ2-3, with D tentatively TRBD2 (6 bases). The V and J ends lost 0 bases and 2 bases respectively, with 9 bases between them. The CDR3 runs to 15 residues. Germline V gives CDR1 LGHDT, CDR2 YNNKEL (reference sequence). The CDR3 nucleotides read TGTGCCAGCAGCCAAGAGGGGGGAAACACAGATACGCAGTATTTT. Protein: CASSQEGGNTDTQYF.